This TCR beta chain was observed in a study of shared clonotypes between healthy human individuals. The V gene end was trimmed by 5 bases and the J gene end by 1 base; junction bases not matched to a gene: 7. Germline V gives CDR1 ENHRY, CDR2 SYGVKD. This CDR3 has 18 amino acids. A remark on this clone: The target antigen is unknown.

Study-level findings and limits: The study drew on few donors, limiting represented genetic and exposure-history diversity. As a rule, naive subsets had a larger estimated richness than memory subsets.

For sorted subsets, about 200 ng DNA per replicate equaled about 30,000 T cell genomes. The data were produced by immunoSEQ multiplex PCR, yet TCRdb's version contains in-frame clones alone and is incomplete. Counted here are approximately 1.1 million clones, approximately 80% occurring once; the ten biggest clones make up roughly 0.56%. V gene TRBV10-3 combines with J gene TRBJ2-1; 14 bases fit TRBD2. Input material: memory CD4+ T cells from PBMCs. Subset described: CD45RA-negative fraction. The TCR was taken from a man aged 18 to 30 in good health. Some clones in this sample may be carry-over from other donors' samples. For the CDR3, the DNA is TGTGCCATCAGTAAGACTAGCGGGAGGGCCGGGTCCTACAATGAGCAGTTCTTC. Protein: CAISKTSGRAGSYNEQFF.